The table lists the clone carrying this TCR beta chain with a few counts. Its antigen is as yet unknown. Expressed TCRB transcripts were sequenced because the isolated RNA had all been reverse transcribed beforehand. This table comes from immunoSEQ multiplex PCR, and its TCRdb copy is limited to in-frame clones, with some not included. The sample carries over 600,000 clones, roughly 12% recorded once. The CDR3 runs 14 residues. Germline V gives CDR1 SGHVS, CDR2 FNYEAQ. The V and J ends lost 2 bases and 7 bases respectively, with 14 bases between them. This entry is derived from a study of beta chain features in type 1 diabetes. Study summary: Regarding age, gender and cell yields, patients proved similar to healthy donors.

Study-wide points: Type 1 diabetes patients had TCRB CDR3s that were shorter (moderately but significantly so) in all four CD4+ subsets.

Sequences were obtained from naive CD4+ T cells from blood. The chain recombines TRBV7-6 with TRBJ1-1; unclear D gene. The source of this sequence is a young man with type 1 diabetes. CDR3 bases: TGTGCCAGCAGCTTATTGACCGGGGAGGGTGAAGCTTTCTTT. Translation: CASSLLTGEGEAFF. Using reference TRBV7-6 and TRBJ1-1 for the parts outside the CDR3, the full variable domain is GAGVSQSPRYKVTKRGQDVALRCDPISGHVSLYWYRQALGQGPEFLTYFNYEAQQDKSGLPNDRFSAERPEGSISTLTIQRTEQRDSAMYRCASSLLTGEGEAFFGQGTRLTVV.